A selection of T cell receptor beta chains follows, all from one sample in a study of blood T cell repertoires in COVID-19. Some clones are missing from TCRdb's copy, which holds only in-frame ones; the method was immunoSEQ multiplex PCR. The sample carries about 300,000 clones, around 86% recorded once. The sequencing input was peripheral blood. Source of these receptors: a man between 70 and 80 years old with acute or convalescent COVID-19. The CDR3 runs from the conserved cysteine through the conserved F or W. The order of the fields is D gene, clone size, V gene, J gene, CDR3 protein, CDR3 DNA. The D gene is left open where the match is weak. Expanded clones are given a class, and other clones once, few, many or no size at all.

TRBD1	-	TRBV6-6	TRBJ1-2	CASSYTDRVRGYTF	TGTGCCAGCAGCTACACCGACAGGGTTAGGGGCTACACCTTC
TRBD1	-	TRBV18	TRBJ1-5	CASSPQGTGAGQPQHF	TGTGCCAGCTCACCCCAGGGGACAGGGGCAGGTCAGCCCCAGCATTTT
-	-	TRBV3-1/TRBV3-2	TRBJ1-1	CASSPYSDKSEAFF	TGTGCCAGCAGCCCGTATTCTGACAAAAGCGAAGCTTTCTTT
-	-	TRBV25-1	TRBJ1-4	CASIPNGGTEKLFF	TGTGCCAGCATCCCCAACGGGGGAACTGAAAAACTGTTTTTT
TRBD1	-	TRBV3-1/TRBV3-2	TRBJ1-2	CASSSIGQGVGYTF	TGTGCCAGCAGCTCCATCGGGCAGGGGGTAGGCTACACCTTC
TRBD2	once	TRBV4-1	TRBJ2-5	CASSQTWPSGDRQETQYF	TGCGCCAGCAGCCAAACCTGGCCTAGCGGGGATCGTCAAGAGACCCAGTACTTC
TRBD1	-	TRBV18	TRBJ1-5	CASSQTGGPYSNQPQHF	TGTGCCAGCTCACAAACAGGGGGGCCTTATAGCAATCAGCCCCAGCATTTT
-	few	TRBV28	TRBJ1-1	CASIAGTEAFF	TGTGCCAGCATCGCGGGCACTGAAGCTTTCTTT
-	-	TRBV5-6	TRBJ1-1	CASSLVVWAPNTEAFF	TGTGCCAGCAGCTTGGTTGTCTGGGCGCCGAACACTGAAGCTTTCTTT
-	-	TRBV21-1	TRBJ2-1	CASSHSGSGFYEQFF	TGTGCCAGCAGCCATAGCGGGAGTGGCTTCTATGAGCAGTTCTTC
TRBD1	-	TRBV9	TRBJ2-3	CASSVERAGGEYTQYF	TGTGCCAGCAGCGTAGAAAGGGCAGGGGGCGAATATACGCAGTATTTT
-	-	TRBV4-3	TRBJ1-1	CASSQGHGNTEAFF	TGCGCCAGCAGCCAAGGACACGGGAACACTGAAGCTTTCTTT
-	-	TRBV3-1/TRBV3-2	TRBJ1-1	CASSQGSPFTEAFF	TGTGCCAGCAGCCAAGGGAGCCCGTTCACTGAAGCTTTCTTT
TRBD1	-	TRBV5-5	TRBJ1-2	CASSTNRGRSYGYTF	TGTGCCAGCAGCACGAACAGGGGGCGAAGCTATGGCTACACCTTC
-	few	TRBV5-1	TRBJ2-3	CASSLNRETDTQYF	TGCGCCAGCAGCTTAAACAGGGAAACAGATACGCAGTATTTT
TRBD1	-	TRBV19	TRBJ1-1	CASSSGQGVNTEAFF	TGTGCCAGTAGTTCGGGACAGGGAGTGAACACTGAAGCTTTCTTT
TRBD1	-	TRBV4-2	TRBJ2-2	CASSQEWGQITGELFF	TGTGCCAGCAGCCAAGAATGGGGACAGATTACCGGGGAGCTGTTTTTT
TRBD2	-	TRBV7-2	TRBJ2-7	CASSPAGAREQYF	TGTGCCAGCAGCCCAGCGGGAGCGCGCGAGCAGTACTTC
TRBD1	-	TRBV5-8	TRBJ2-7	CASSGRGLLYEQYF	TGTGCCAGCAGCGGCAGGGGGCTCCTATACGAGCAGTACTTC
-	-	TRBV6-5	TRBJ1-1	CASREDGNTEAFF	TGTGCCAGCAGGGAGGACGGGAACACTGAAGCTTTCTTT
TRBD1	-	TRBV2	TRBJ1-6	CASSDGTGPSPLHF	TGTGCCAGCAGTGATGGGACAGGGCCCTCACCCCTCCACTTT
TRBD1	-	TRBV6-5	TRBJ1-3	CASRQQGTGNTIYF	TGTGCCAGCAGACAACAGGGGACTGGAAACACCATATATTTT
-	-	TRBV6-1	TRBJ1-4	CASSERGSDEKLFF	TGTGCCAGCAGTGAACGAGGGTCTGATGAAAAACTGTTTTTT
TRBD1	-	TRBV19	TRBJ2-1	CASAQTTGGAVNEQFF	TGTGCCAGCGCACAAACGACAGGGGGCGCGGTCAATGAGCAGTTCTTC
-	-	TRBV29-1	TRBJ2-7	CSVGAGTYEQYF	TGCAGCGTTGGGGCAGGGACCTACGAGCAGTACTTC
-	-	TRBV23-1	TRBJ2-7	CASSPGPKGAGEQYF	TGCGCCAGCAGTCCCGGGCCTAAGGGCGCGGGCGAGCAGTACTTC
-	few	TRBV14	TRBJ1-6	CASTGGTYNSPLHF	TGTGCCAGCACCGGGGGGACCTATAATTCACCCCTCCACTTT
TRBD2	-	TRBV4-3	TRBJ2-3	CASSQQSGITDTQYF	TGCGCCAGCAGCCAACAAAGCGGGATCACAGATACGCAGTATTTT
-	-	TRBV30	TRBJ1-5	CAWTQTGMSNQPQHF	TGTGCCTGGACTCAAACAGGGATGAGCAATCAGCCCCAGCATTTT
-	-	TRBV5-6	TRBJ1-2	CASRKDKGYGYTF	TGTGCCAGCAGAAAAGACAAGGGGTATGGCTACACCTTC
-	once	TRBV5-4	TRBJ2-3	CASSLARFEDTQYF	TGTGCCAGCAGCTTGGCCCGGTTTGAGGATACGCAGTATTTT
-	once	TRBV12-3/TRBV12-4	TRBJ2-5	CASRRAITETQYF	TGTGCCAGCAGACGCGCCATAACGGAGACCCAGTACTTC
TRBD1	-	TRBV5-5	TRBJ2-6	CASSVQGSGANVLTF	TGTGCCAGCAGCGTACAGGGGAGCGGGGCCAACGTCCTGACTTTC
-	-	TRBV13	TRBJ1-3	CASSYREGGNTIYF	TGTGCCAGCAGCTACAGGGAAGGTGGAAACACCATATATTTT
-	-	TRBV28	TRBJ2-7	CASDERSPPYEQYF	TGTGCCAGCGACGAGCGGTCTCCCCCCTACGAGCAGTACTTC
-	-	TRBV6-2/TRBV6-3	TRBJ2-7	CASSYSYSISYEQYF	TGTGCCAGCAGTTACTCGTACTCCATCTCCTACGAGCAGTACTTC
-	-	TRBV6-1	TRBJ2-3	CASSPRTSTDTQYF	TGTGCCAGCAGTCCCAGGACTAGCACAGATACGCAGTATTTT